This TCR beta chain appears in the sequencing data of a study of T cells after yellow fever vaccination. Trimming took 2 bases from V and 1 from J; bases not matched to a gene: 1. Germline CDR1 SEHNR, CDR2 FQNEAQ (reference sequence). This CDR3 spans 15 amino acids. Study-level points and caveats: Post-booster repertoires contained most primary-vaccination clones again (roughly 95% CD4, 85% to 90% CD8).

In its sample, this clonotype was seen a few times. What it recognizes is unknown. TCRdb processed the 5' RACE reads anew with MiXCR; each CDR3 protein has one entry. The sample gives about 110,000 distinct CDR3 sequences, 7.5% to 9.5% of which show up once; 25% is in the top ten. The J gene is TRBJ1-3, the V gene TRBV7-9; 8 positions agree with TRBD1. The sequence came from a man aged 25-40 years who received the YFV17D yellow fever vaccine. Sequences were derived from CD8+ T cells sorted from PBMCs, sampled 45 days after the yellow fever booster vaccination. CDR3 residues: CASSLRTGSGNTIYF. The CDR3 region has the DNA TGTGCCAGCAGCTTACGGACAGGGTCTGGAAACACCATATATTTT.